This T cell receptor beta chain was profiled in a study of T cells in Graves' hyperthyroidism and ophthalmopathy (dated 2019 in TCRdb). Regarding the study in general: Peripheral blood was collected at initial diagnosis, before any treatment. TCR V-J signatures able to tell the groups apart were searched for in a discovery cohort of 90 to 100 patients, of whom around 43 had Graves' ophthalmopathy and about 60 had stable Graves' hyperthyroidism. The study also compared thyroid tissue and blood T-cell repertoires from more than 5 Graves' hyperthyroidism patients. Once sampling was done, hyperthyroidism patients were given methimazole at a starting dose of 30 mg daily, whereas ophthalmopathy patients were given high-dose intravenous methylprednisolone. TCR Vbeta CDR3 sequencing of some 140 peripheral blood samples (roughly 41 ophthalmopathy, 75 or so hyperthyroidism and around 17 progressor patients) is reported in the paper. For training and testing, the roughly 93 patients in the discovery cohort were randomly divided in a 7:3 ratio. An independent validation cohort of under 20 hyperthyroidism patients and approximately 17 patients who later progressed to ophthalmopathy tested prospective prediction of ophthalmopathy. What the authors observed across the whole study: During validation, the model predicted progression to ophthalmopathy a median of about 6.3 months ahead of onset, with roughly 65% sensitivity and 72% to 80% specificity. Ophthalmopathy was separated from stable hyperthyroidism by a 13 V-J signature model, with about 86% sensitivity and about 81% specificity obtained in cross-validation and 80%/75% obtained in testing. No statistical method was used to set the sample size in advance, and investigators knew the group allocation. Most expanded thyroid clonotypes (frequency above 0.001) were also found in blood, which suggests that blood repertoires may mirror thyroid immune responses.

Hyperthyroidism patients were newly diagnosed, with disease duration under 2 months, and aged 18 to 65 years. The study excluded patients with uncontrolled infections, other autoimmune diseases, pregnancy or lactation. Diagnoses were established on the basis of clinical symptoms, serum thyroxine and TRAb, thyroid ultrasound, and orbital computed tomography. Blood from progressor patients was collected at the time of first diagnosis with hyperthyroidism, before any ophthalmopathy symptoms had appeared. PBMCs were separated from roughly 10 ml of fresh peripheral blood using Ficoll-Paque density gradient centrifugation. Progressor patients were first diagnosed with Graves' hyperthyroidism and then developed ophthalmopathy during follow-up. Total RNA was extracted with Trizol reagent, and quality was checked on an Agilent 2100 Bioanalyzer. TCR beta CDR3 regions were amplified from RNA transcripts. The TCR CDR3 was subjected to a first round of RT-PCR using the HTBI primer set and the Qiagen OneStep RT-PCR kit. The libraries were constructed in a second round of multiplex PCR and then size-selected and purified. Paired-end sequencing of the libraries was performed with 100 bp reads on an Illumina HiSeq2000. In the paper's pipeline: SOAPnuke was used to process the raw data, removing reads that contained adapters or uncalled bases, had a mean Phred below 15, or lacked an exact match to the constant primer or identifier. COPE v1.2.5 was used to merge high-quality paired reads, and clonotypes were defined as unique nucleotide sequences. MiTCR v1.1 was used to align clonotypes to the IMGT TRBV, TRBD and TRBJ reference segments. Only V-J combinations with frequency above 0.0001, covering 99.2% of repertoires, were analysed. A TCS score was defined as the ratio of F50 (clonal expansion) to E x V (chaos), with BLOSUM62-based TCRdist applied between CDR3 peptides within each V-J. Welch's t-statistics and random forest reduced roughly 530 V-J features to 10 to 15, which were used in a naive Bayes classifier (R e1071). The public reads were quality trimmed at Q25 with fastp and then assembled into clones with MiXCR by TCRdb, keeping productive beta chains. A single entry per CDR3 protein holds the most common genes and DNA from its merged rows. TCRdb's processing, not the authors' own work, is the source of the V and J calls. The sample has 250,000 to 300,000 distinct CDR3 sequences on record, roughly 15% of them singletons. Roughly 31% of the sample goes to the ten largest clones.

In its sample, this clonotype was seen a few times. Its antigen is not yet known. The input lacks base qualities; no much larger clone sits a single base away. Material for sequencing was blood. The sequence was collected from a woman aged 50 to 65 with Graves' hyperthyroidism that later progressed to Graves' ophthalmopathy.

The CDR3 region has the sequence CASSPIMGYGYTF. The base sequence is TGTGCCAGCAGCCCGATTATGGGGTATGGCTACACCTTC. This chain is built from TRBV14 and TRBJ1-2, with no confident D gene call. For CDR1 and CDR2, the germline V gene lists SGHDN and FVKESK. Between the V and J ends, shortened by 4 bases and 5 bases respectively, the junction contains 11 bases. From its cysteine to its phenylalanine, the CDR3 spans 13 amino acids. The sequence is cut down to CDR3 DNA, 39 bases in frame from base 1.